This T cell receptor beta chain was sequenced for a study of blood T cell repertoires in COVID-19. Study-level information: Spain, Italy and the United States supplied samples that represented acute and convalescent COVID-19. In each case, the material was cDNA or gDNA derived from T cells, B-cell-depleted T cells, or PBMCs.

The authors' processing: Quantification of nucleated cells was approximated via reference gene primer amplification. Clones were read by immunoSEQ multiplex PCR, and TCRdb kept only the in-frame ones, dropping some. That table furnishes V, J and clone size, whereas the DNA furnished D and trimming. The data contain about 150,000 clones, 85% to 90% of them singletons. The germline CDR1 and CDR2 sequences are SGHAT and FQNNGV. The CDR3 sequence is 15 residues long. V was pared by 2 bases and J by 1 base, with 9 bases between. The sequence came from a woman in her forties with acute or convalescent COVID-19. Sequencing used peripheral blood. This sequence joins TRBV11-2 and TRBJ2-1; the D gene is possibly TRBD1 (6 bases). The CDR3 bases are TGTGCCAGCAGCTTATACAGGGTTTCCTACAATGAGCAGTTCTTC. Its translation is CASSLYRVSYNEQFF. The full variable domain, rest sourced from reference TRBV11-2 and TRBJ2-1, is EAGVAQSPRYKIIEKRQSVAFWCNPISGHATLYWYQQILGQGPKLLIQFQNNGVVDDSQLPKDRFSAERLKGVDSTLKIQPAKLEDSAVYLCASSLYRVSYNEQFFGPGTRLTVL.